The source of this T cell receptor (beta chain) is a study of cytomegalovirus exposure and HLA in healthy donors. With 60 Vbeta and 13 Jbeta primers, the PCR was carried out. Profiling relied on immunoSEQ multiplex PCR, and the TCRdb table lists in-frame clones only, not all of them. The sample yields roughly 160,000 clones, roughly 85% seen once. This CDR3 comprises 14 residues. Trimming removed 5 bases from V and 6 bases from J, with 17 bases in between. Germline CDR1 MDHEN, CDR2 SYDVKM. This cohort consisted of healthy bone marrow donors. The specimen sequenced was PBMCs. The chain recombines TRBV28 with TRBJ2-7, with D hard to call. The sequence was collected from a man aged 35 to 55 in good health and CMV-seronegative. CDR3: CASSINPWLFEQYF. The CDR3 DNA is TGTGCCAGCAGTATTAACCCCTGGCTCTTCGAGCAGTACTTC.